The TCR beta chain described here comes from a study of blood T cell repertoires in COVID-19 (dated by TCRdb to 2019 to 2021). In the study overall: Collaborator samples came from the United States, Italy and Spain and covered acute and convalescent phases of COVID-19. The prospective study material was composed of cDNA or gDNA derived from T cells, B-cell-depleted T cells, or PBMCs. The dataset comprised deeply sampled blood TCRbeta repertoires from subjects exposed to, actively infected with, or recovered from COVID-19. The repertoires were released in a freely available public database intended as a resource for research on the immune response to SARS-CoV-2. Samples came from the ongoing ImmuneRACE study (first 160 participants) plus 1,254 subjects from 6 global collaborators. Nearly every sample came with metadata listing a de-identified subject ID, COVID-19 status, age in years and sex. Where available, HLA class I and class II types were obtained from metadata supplied by the sample provider rather than from assay-based typing.

Reading the germline V gene (reference sequence) gives CDR1 MNHEY and CDR2 SMNVEV. The CDR3 sequence holds 13 residues, the cysteine and phenylalanine included. Only the CDR3 region is kept as DNA, spanning 39 bases read in frame from base 1. Trimming takes 6 bases off V and 5 bases off J; junction bases not matched to a gene: 5. The collaborating institutions used their own protocols to collect whole blood in K2EDTA tubes. Collaborator samples were shipped for TCRbeta analysis as frozen whole blood, isolated PBMCs, or DNA extracted from either sample type. TCRbeta CDR3 regions were amplified from genomic DNA by means of the immunoSEQ Assay, a bias-controlled multiplex PCR. Under the source paper's analysis protocol: Nucleated cell counts per sample were estimated from amplification of reference gene primers within the assay. To quantify the absolute abundance of each unique TCRbeta CDR3 rearrangement, sequence reads were collapsed and filtered. Productive Simpson clonality was computed per sample as the square root of Simpson's diversity index over productive rearrangements. TCRdb limited this immuneACCESS table to in-frame rearrangements with V and J called. A share of clones is missing; checked studies link under half to unresolved V genes, and the rest is unexplained. V and J calls and clone size are those listed in that table; D and trimming were worked out from the DNA. For this sample the table gives tens of thousands of clones, of which 80% to 90% were detected only once. Over 15% of the sample belongs to the ten largest clones.

Concerning this clone: The antigen it binds to is not known. Base qualities were left out, and no much larger clone turns up one base away.

General study outcomes and caveats: Clinical and demographic metadata were provided uncurated, with the amount varying by source and participant.

The sequence is built from TRBV27 and TRBJ2-5; the junction holds 8 bases that match TRBD1. Sequenced sample: peripheral blood. The TCR was taken from a woman aged 55-75 years with acute or convalescent COVID-19. The nucleotides read TGTGCCAGCAGCCCAAGACAGGGGGAGACCCAGTACTTC. This sequence encodes CASSPRQGETQYF.